Described below is a single T cell receptor (beta chain) sequence and its context. No antigen is known for it. Quantitative 5'-RACE with molecular barcodes was used to make the TCR beta libraries. TCRdb re-called the 5' RACE reads through MiXCR, storing one row per CDR3 protein. The sample consists of about 450,000 distinct CDR3 sequences, roughly a quarter of them appearing once. Germline V CDR1 and CDR2: SEHNR, FQNEAQ (reference sequence). This CDR3 is built from 13 residues. The V end was cut by 5 bases, the J end by 6 bases, with 14 bases between. The sample originates from a study of CD8 T cells in ankylosing spondylitis. Findings and caveats of the study: Researchers report that disease-linked clones proved CD8+ and relatively rare in peripheral blood. Significantly higher representation of disease-linked clones was reported for matched ankylosing spondylitis synovial fluid. For ankylosing spondylitis blood, a TCR beta motif of roughly 8 highly homologous variants appeared characteristic. A number of the motif variants had already been described in reactive arthritis synovial fluid and blood.

This clonotype was obtained from a male donor with ankylosing spondylitis. The sample consisted of blood, either unsorted or a sorted T cell fraction (not recorded which). The chain employs TRBV7-9 and TRBJ2-7; possibly TRBD1 for D (6 bases). The CDR3: CASSKSKQGEQYF. The DNA for the CDR3 is TGTGCCAGCAGCAAATCCAAACAGGGCGAGCAGTACTTC.